The source of this T cell receptor (beta chain) is a study of blood T cells in healthy people across ages. On this clonotype itself: Its specificity is unknown.

Study-level results: Age brought a roughly linear fall in TCR beta diversity measured per million T cells.

CDR3 length equals 14 residues. Trimming pared 8 bases from V and 4 bases from J, leaving 17 bases between. Germline CDR1 and CDR2: MDHEN and SYDVKM. A second roughly 7 to 12 cycle PCR used barcoded and J-beta primers. TCRdb passed the 5' RACE reads through MiXCR, listing each CDR3 protein once. The data contain about 830,000 distinct CDR3 sequences, about 62% of them singletons. The chain recombines TRBV28 with TRBJ2-5, with no clear D. This TCR derives from a man between 25 and 39 years old in good health. Source material: blood. The CDR3 sequence is CASRPGPQRETQYF. The CDR3 DNA follows: TGTGCCAGCCGACCCGGACCTCAACGAGAGACCCAGTACTTC. The variable domain in full, with the rest retrieved from reference TRBV28 and TRBJ2-5, is DVKVTQSSRYLVKRTGEKVFLECVQDMDHENMFWYRQDPGLGLRLIYFSYDVKMKEKGDIPEGYSVSREKKERFSLILESASTNQTSMYLCASRPGPQRETQYFGPGTRLLVL.